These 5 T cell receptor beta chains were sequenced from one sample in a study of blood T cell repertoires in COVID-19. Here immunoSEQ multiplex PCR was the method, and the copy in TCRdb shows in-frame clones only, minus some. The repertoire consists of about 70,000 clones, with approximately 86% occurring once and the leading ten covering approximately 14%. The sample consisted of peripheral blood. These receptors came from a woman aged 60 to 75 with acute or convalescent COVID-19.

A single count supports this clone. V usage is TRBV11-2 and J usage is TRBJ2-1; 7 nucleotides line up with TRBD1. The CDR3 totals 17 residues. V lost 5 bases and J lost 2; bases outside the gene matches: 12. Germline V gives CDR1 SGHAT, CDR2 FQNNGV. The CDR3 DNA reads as TGTGCCAGCAGCCCTTGGACAGGTGGAGTCCCCTACAATGAGCAGTTCTTC. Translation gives CASSPWTGGVPYNEQFF.

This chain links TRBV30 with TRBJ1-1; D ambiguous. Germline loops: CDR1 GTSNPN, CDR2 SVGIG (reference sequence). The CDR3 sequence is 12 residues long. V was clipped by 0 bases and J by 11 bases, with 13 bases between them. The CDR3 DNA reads TGTGCCTGGAGTGTACGGGAAGGGCGGGCTTTCTTT. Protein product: CAWSVREGRAFF. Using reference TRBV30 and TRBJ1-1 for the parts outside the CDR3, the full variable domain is SQTIHQWPATLVQPVGSPLSLECTVEGTSNPNLYWYRQAAGRGLQLLFYSVGIGQISSEVPQNLSASRPQDRQFILSSKKLLLSDSGFYLCAWSVREGRAFFGQGTRLTVV.

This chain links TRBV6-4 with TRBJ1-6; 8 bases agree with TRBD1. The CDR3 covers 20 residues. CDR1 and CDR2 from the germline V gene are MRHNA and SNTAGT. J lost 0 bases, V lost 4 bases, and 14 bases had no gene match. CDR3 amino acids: CASSGRWTGNGSSYNSPLHF. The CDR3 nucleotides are TGTGCCAGCAGTGGACGATGGACAGGGAACGGGAGCTCCTATAATTCACCCCTCCACTTT.

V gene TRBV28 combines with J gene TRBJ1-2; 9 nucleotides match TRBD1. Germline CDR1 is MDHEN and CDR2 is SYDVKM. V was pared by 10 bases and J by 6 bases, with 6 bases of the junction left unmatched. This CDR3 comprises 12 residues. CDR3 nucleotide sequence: TGTGCCATCCCGGGACAGGGCCATGGCTACACCTTC. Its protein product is CAIPGQGHGYTF.

CDR3: CASSLGGLAYEQYF. CDR3 coding DNA: TGTGCCAGCAGCTTAGGGGGGCTAGCCTACGAGCAGTACTTC. This sequence joins TRBV7-9 and TRBJ2-7, with D perhaps TRBD1 (6 bases). Germline loops: CDR1 SEHNR, CDR2 FQNEAQ (reference sequence). This CDR3 has 14 residues. V lost 1 base, J lost 2 bases, and 9 bases lay in between.